This TCR beta chain was retrieved from a study of post-analysis software for immune sequencing data. Study-wide results and caveats: Significantly lower normalized Chao1 diversity was found in patients with multiple sclerosis relative to controls.

Tagging with unique molecular identifiers was a feature of the TCR beta cDNA libraries. TCRdb reprocessed the PCR reads with MiXCR, giving one entry per CDR3 protein. The sample records 550,000 to 700,000 distinct CDR3 sequences, roughly 46% being singletons. With regard to this clonotype: The antigen is unknown.

The specimen sequenced was blood. This receptor was identified in a girl aged 10-17 years with multiple sclerosis.

CDR3 bases: TGTGCCAGCAGCTCAATCCGGACAGGGCTCTTGGGCACTGAAGCTTTCTTT. It translates to CASSSIRTGLLGTEAFF. The V and J genes are TRBV7-8 and TRBJ1-1; TRBD1 matches at 8 bases. From germline, CDR1 is SGHVS and CDR2 FQNEAQ. Trimming removed 4 bases from V and 4 bases from J; junction bases left unmatched: 14. CDR3 length: 17 amino acids. The entire variable domain, with the rest obtained from reference TRBV7-8 and TRBJ1-1, is as follows: GAGVSQSPRYKVAKRGQDVALRCDPISGHVSLFWYQQALGQGPEFLTYFQNEAQLDKSGLPSDRFFAERPEGSVSTLKIQRTQQEDSAVYLCASSSIRTGLLGTEAFFGQGTRLTVV.